This entry lists 32 T cell receptor beta chains sequenced from one sample in a study of T-cell reconstitution after alpha-beta-depleted transplantation in children. Library preparation (for TCRbeta) was performed with unique molecular identifiers. TCRdb re-analysed the PCR reads in MiXCR, keeping a single row per CDR3 protein. The sample has 70,000 to 95,000 distinct CDR3 sequences; 10% to 15% are singletons. Sequencing was performed on PBMCs from the stem cell graft donor, taken from the stem cell graft. These receptors were obtained from a human donor who donated a stem cell graft to a child with inherited bone marrow failure.

This clonotype was observed at least ten times. The chain combines TRBV7-2 with TRBJ2-3; D gene uncertain. V was trimmed by 1 base and J by 1 base, leaving 6 bases between them. This CDR3 comprises 14 residues. Germline loops: CDR1 SGHTA, CDR2 FQGNSA. In nucleotides, the CDR3 is TGTGCCAGCAGCTTAGACCGCGGCACAGATACGCAGTATTTT. Its translation is CASSLDRGTDTQYF.

This clonotype was seen only a few times. J is TRBJ1-1 and V is TRBV20-1; D unclear. Trimming removed 2 bases at V and 3 bases at J, with 10 bases between. The CDR3 sequence is 13 residues long. Per germline, CDR1 DFQATT and CDR2 SNEGSKA (reference sequence). As DNA, the CDR3 is TGCAGTGCTAGAAGGCAGCGGGACACTGAAGCTTTCTTT. Residues: CSARRQRDTEAFF.

This clonotype was recorded a few times. The chain recombines TRBV27 with TRBJ2-3; D possibly matches TRBD1 or TRBD2 (6 bases each). The CDR3 contains 15 residues. V was trimmed by 7 bases and J by 7 bases, leaving 21 bases between them. The V gene's germline CDR1 is MNHEY and CDR2 SMNVEV (reference sequence). CDR3 nucleotides: TGTGCCAGCAAACCCATCAGGGGAGGAGGAAATACGCAGTATTTT. Translated: CASKPIRGGGNTQYF.

This clonotype was observed at least ten times. One end of the junction is discordant with germline, which a read error may explain. The chain carries TRBV30 and TRBJ2-2, with D perhaps TRBD2 (5 bases). CDR1 and CDR2 (germline): GTSNPN, SVGIG (reference sequence). This CDR3 has 12 amino acids. CDR3 sequence reads: CAWRQRGVAQSF. In DNA, the CDR3 is TGTGCCTGGAGGCAACGCGGAGTAGCGCAGAGTTTT.

This clonotype was detected many times. The chain has TRBV3-1 and TRBJ1-6, with a weak D call TRBD1 (6 bases). There are 14 residues in the CDR3. Germline CDR1 reads LGHDT; CDR2 reads YNNKEL (reference sequence). Trimming shortened V by 1 base and J by 9 bases, and 10 bases separated the two germline ends. CDR3 in DNA: TGTGCCAGCAGCCAAGGGGTCAGGGGTTCACCCCTCCACTTT. Encoded protein: CASSQGVRGSPLHF.

This clonotype came up many times. The chain recombines TRBV5-1 with TRBJ2-7; the D gene is possibly TRBD1 (6 bases). The germline gives CDR1 SGHRS, CDR2 YFSETQ. The CDR3 length is 15 residues. The germline V and J ends were trimmed by 3 bases and 3 bases, with 16 bases remaining between them. CDR3 nucleotides: TGCGCCAGCAGCTCGGAGCCCGGGACACTCTACGAGCAGTACTTC. Translating it yields CASSSEPGTLYEQYF.

This clonotype has ten or more counts. This chain joins TRBV29-1 and TRBJ2-7; D possibly corresponds to TRBD1 (5 bases). CDR3 length: 14 amino acids. CDR1 and CDR2 from the germline V gene are SQVTM and ANQGSEA. V was pared by 5 bases and J by 0 bases, with 14 bases between. The CDR3, as DNA: TGCAGCGTTTCTAGGGGCATAAACTCCTACGAGCAGTACTTC. As protein: CSVSRGINSYEQYF.

This clonotype was observed at least ten times. This rearrangement joins TRBV6-2 or TRBV6-3 to TRBJ2-5; 10 bases agree with TRBD2. Per germline, CDR1 MNHEY and CDR2 SVGEGT. Trimming took 2 bases from V and 2 from J; bases not matched to a gene: 8. CDR3 length equals 17 residues. The CDR3 nucleotides are TGTGCCAGCAGTTACGGGACTAGCGTCAGGGGGCAAGAGACCCAGTACTTC. Its protein is CASSYGTSVRGQETQYF.

In its sample, this clonotype was seen once. This chain joins TRBV9 and TRBJ2-4; D tentatively reads TRBD1 or TRBD2 (6 bases each). V lost 4 bases to trimming and J lost 9 bases, with 20 bases between them. The germline V gene has CDR1 SGDLS and CDR2 YYNGEE. There are 15 residues in the CDR3. This chain's CDR3 is CASSPRGVVSAIQYF. CDR3 nucleotide sequence: TGTGCCAGCAGCCCTAGGGGGGTAGTATCGGCCATTCAGTACTTC.

At least ten counts were recorded for this clonotype. The V call is TRBV7-8, the J call TRBJ1-1; maybe TRBD1 (6 bases). V lost 5 bases and J 4 bases, leaving 11 bases between the germline ends. Germline CDR1 reads SGHVS; CDR2 reads FQNEAQ. CDR3 length equals 13 residues. The CDR3 DNA is TGTGCCAGCAGCCTAGGGACACGCACTGAAGCTTTCTTT. Residues: CASSLGTRTEAFF.

This clonotype has at least ten counts. CDR3 protein: CSATEREATGELFF. The CDR3 coding sequence is TGCAGTGCTACCGAGCGGGAGGCCACCGGGGAGCTGTTTTTT. The V call is TRBV20-1, the J call TRBJ2-2, with 9 positions matching TRBD2. Germline CDR1 and CDR2: DFQATT and SNEGSKA (reference sequence). This CDR3 region has 14 residues. Losses at the gene ends were 4 bases for V and 4 bases for J; bases not matched to a gene: 4.

In this sample, this clonotype turned up many times. The chain combines TRBV29-1 with TRBJ1-2; TRBD1 agrees at 7 bases. Trimming took 4 bases from V and 4 from J; bases not matched to a gene: 12. Germline assignment: CDR1 SQVTM and CDR2 ANQGSEA. The CDR3 has 15 residues. The CDR3 sequence: CSVGAFLQGSYGYTF. In DNA, the CDR3 is TGCAGCGTTGGGGCCTTTTTACAGGGGAGCTATGGCTACACCTTC.

At least ten counts were recorded for this clonotype. The chain employs TRBV12-3 or TRBV12-4 and TRBJ2-1; 8 bases line up with TRBD2. This CDR3 spans 16 amino acids. Trimming removed 5 bases from V and 5 bases from J; junction bases left unmatched: 11. Here the CDR3 DNA reads TGTGCCAGCAGTCCTGCCGGGACTAGGGGGAACAATGAGCAGTTCTTC. This codes for CASSPAGTRGNNEQFF.

This clonotype was counted ten times or more. This chain links TRBV27 with TRBJ1-2; the D gene is possibly TRBD1 (5 bases). Looked up from germline, CDR1 is MNHEY and CDR2 is SMNVEV (reference sequence). The length of the CDR3 is 16 residues. Trimming took 3 bases from V and 2 from J, leaving 16 bases between them. In DNA form, the CDR3 reads TGTGCCAGCAGTTTCGTCGGGACTACCTCCAACTATGGCTACACCTTC. It translates to CASSFVGTTSNYGYTF.

The V call is TRBV6-5, the J call TRBJ1-1; D gene unclear. Looked up from germline, CDR1 is MNHEY and CDR2 is SVGAGI. Trimming shortened V by 4 bases and J by 5 bases, and 23 bases separated the two germline ends. The CDR3 totals 17 residues. This chain's CDR3 is CASSFDGFGWGETEAFF. In DNA form, the CDR3 reads TGTGCCAGCAGTTTCGACGGATTCGGCTGGGGAGAAACTGAAGCTTTCTTT.

This clonotype was observed at least ten times. The gene calls are TRBV6-2 or TRBV6-3 and TRBJ2-7, with D maybe TRBD2 (5 bases). The CDR3 loop spans 12 amino acids. Trimming stripped 7 bases from V and 3 bases from J, with 10 bases between. Looked up from germline, CDR1 is MNHEY and CDR2 is SVGEGT. The CDR3: CASITSGYEQYF. The CDR3 coding sequence is TGTGCCAGCATCACAAGCGGCTACGAGCAGTACTTC.

In this sample, this clonotype turned up many times. The chain uses TRBV29-1 and TRBJ1-1, with 9 bases fitting TRBD1. Per the germline V gene, CDR1 is SQVTM and CDR2 is ANQGSEA. The CDR3 loop spans 12 amino acids. With 7 bases clipped from V and 5 bases from J, the junction kept 5 bases outside the gene matches. The CDR3 DNA is TGCAGCGAACAGGGGGCCTTAACTGAAGCTTTCTTT. Protein: CSEQGALTEAFF.

This clonotype showed up many times. This sequence joins TRBV20-1 and TRBJ1-4; TRBD1 matches 7 bases. The CDR3 consists of 15 residues. V dropped 3 bases and J dropped 7; count of bases not matched to a gene: 11. Germline CDR1 reads DFQATT; CDR2 reads SNEGSKA (reference sequence). The DNA for the CDR3 is TGCAGTGCTAGGAGGTCAGGGGGACTAGCTGAAAAACTGTTTTTT. It specifies CSARRSGGLAEKLFF.

There are a few counts of this clonotype. This rearrangement joins TRBV7-2 to TRBJ2-7, with 14 nucleotides matching TRBD2. The CDR3 sequence is 17 residues long. Germline V gives CDR1 SGHTA, CDR2 FQGNSA. With V trimmed by 3 bases and J by 7 bases, 11 bases remained unmatched. This CDR3 is CASSLGLAGALSGEQYF. The CDR3 DNA is TGTGCCAGCAGCTTGGGACTAGCGGGGGCTCTTTCTGGAGAGCAGTACTTC.

This clonotype was seen many times. The rearrangement joins TRBV4-2 to TRBJ1-2; D is uncertain. The V end was cut by 0 bases, the J end by 3 bases, with 14 bases between. Germline lookup yields CDR1 LGHNA and CDR2 YNFKEQ. The length of the CDR3 is 16 residues. The DNA for the CDR3 is TGTGCCAGCAGCCAAGAGACTAGCCTTCAGGACTATGGCTACACCTTC. Translating gives CASSQETSLQDYGYTF.

This clonotype was found many times. The chain employs TRBV7-2 and TRBJ2-7; 10 positions agree with TRBD1. CDR3 size: 15 residues. Germline trimming cut 5 bases from V and 3 bases from J; bases unmatched to any gene: 7. Germline lookup yields CDR1 SGHTA and CDR2 FQGNSA. CDR3 sequence reads: CASSGRDRGSYEQYF. CDR3 bases: TGTGCCAGCAGCGGCCGGGACAGGGGCAGCTACGAGCAGTACTTC.

This clonotype was observed many times. The rearrangement links TRBV3-1 to TRBJ1-5; no firm D call. V lost 0 bases and J lost 7, with 10 bases in between. Looked up from germline, CDR1 is LGHDT and CDR2 is YNNKEL (reference sequence). CDR3 size: 14 residues. The CDR3 nucleotides are TGTGCCAGCAGCCAAGAGGCCCGAGGGCAGCCCCAGCATTTT. Protein: CASSQEARGQPQHF.

This clonotype came up a few times. CDR3 in DNA: TGTGCCAGCAGCTTAGGAGACAAGTACTATGGCTACACCTTC. It specifies CASSLGDKYYGYTF. The chain carries TRBV7-9 and TRBJ1-2; D not certain. The CDR3 loop spans 14 amino acids. V was pared by 1 base and J by 3 bases, with 9 bases between. Germline assignment: CDR1 SEHNR and CDR2 FQNEAQ (reference sequence).

This clonotype was recorded many times. This chain joins TRBV20-1 and TRBJ1-1; maybe TRBD1 (6 bases). The germline CDR1 and CDR2 sequences are DFQATT and SNEGSKA (reference sequence). CDR3 length: 14 residues. With 0 bases removed from V and 3 bases from J, the gap between germline ends came to 11 bases. The CDR3 bases are TGCAGTGCTAGAGAGGGGGGGGCTGACACTGAAGCTTTCTTT. It specifies CSAREGGADTEAFF.

In this sample, this clonotype turned up many times. This chain links TRBV12-3 or TRBV12-4 with TRBJ2-6; weak D call: TRBD2 (6 bases). V dropped 5 bases and J dropped 4 bases, with 27 bases sitting between them. This CDR3 comprises 20 residues. The CDR3 loop is CASSTTTGLRSQSGANVLTF. CDR3 in DNA: TGTGCCAGCAGTACAACTACGGGACTCCGATCCCAGTCGGGGGCCAACGTCCTGACTTTC.

The sample holds many counts of this clonotype. This rearrangement joins TRBV5-6 to TRBJ2-2, with D perhaps being TRBD1 or TRBD2 (6 bases each). The CDR3 totals 18 residues. Per the germline V gene, CDR1 is SGHDT and CDR2 is YYEEEE. V lost 0 bases and J lost 8, with 23 bases in between. In nucleotides, the CDR3 is TGTGCCAGCAGCTTGGCCCCGGGGGCTCCAACTAAACCGGGGGAGCTGTTTTTT. Translating gives CASSLAPGAPTKPGELFF.

This clonotype occurred many times. The J gene is TRBJ2-1, the V gene TRBV7-2, with D perhaps assigned TRBD1 or TRBD2 (5 bases each). V lost 5 bases to trimming and J lost 1 base, with 18 bases between them. The CDR3 is made up of 17 amino acids. CDR1 is SGHTA and CDR2 is FQGNSA in the germline V gene. The CDR3 DNA reads as TGTGCCAGCAGCGCCCAGCATGTCTGGGGGTCCTACAATGAGCAGTTCTTC. Its protein is CASSAQHVWGSYNEQFF.

This clonotype was counted a few times. The chain recombines TRBV28 with TRBJ2-7; D might be TRBD1 or TRBD2, each matching 5 bases. The CDR3 has 14 residues. Germline assignment: CDR1 MDHEN and CDR2 SYDVKM. V was trimmed by 5 bases and J by 1 base, leaving 12 bases between them. Here the CDR3 reads CASSPRGTSYEQYF. CDR3 nucleotide sequence: TGTGCCAGCAGTCCCCGGGGCACTTCCTACGAGCAGTACTTC.

This clonotype was seen at least ten times. This chain joins TRBV12-3 or TRBV12-4 and TRBJ2-3; 10 bases fit TRBD1. The CDR3 is 14 residues long. V was pared by 6 bases and J by 7 bases, with 7 bases of the junction left unmatched. CDR3 region: CASRRQGAVNTQYF. CDR3 in DNA: TGTGCCAGCAGGCGACAGGGGGCGGTGAATACGCAGTATTTT.

There are many counts of this clonotype. The V gene is TRBV9, the J gene TRBJ1-5; TRBD1 agrees at 8 bases. With V trimmed by 4 bases and J by 5 bases, 8 bases remained unmatched. The germline V gene encodes CDR1 SGDLS and CDR2 YYNGEE. The CDR3 extends over 15 amino acids. The CDR3 DNA follows: TGTGCCAGCAGCCCACAGGGGGACTTCGATCAGCCCCAGCATTTT. It translates to CASSPQGDFDQPQHF.

This clonotype was found many times. The chain has TRBV15 and TRBJ1-4; D is uncertain. There are 14 residues in the CDR3. The V end lost 1 base, the J end lost 4 bases, and 7 bases lay between the germline ends. CDR1 is LNHNV, CDR2 YYDKDF, per germline (reference sequence). CDR3 nucleotide sequence: TGTGCCACCAGCAGAGTGTCCTTTAATGAAAAACTGTTTTTT. Translating gives CATSRVSFNEKLFF.

This clonotype was recorded at least ten times. The gene calls are TRBV24-1 and TRBJ1-2; weak D call: TRBD1 (5 bases). Germline V gene data show CDR1 as KGHDR and CDR2 as SFDVKD. V lost 4 bases and J 2 bases, leaving 10 bases between the germline ends. The CDR3 covers 14 residues. The CDR3 coding sequence is TGTGCCACCAGTGACCCGGGACCGAACTATGGCTACACCTTC. Its protein product is CATSDPGPNYGYTF.